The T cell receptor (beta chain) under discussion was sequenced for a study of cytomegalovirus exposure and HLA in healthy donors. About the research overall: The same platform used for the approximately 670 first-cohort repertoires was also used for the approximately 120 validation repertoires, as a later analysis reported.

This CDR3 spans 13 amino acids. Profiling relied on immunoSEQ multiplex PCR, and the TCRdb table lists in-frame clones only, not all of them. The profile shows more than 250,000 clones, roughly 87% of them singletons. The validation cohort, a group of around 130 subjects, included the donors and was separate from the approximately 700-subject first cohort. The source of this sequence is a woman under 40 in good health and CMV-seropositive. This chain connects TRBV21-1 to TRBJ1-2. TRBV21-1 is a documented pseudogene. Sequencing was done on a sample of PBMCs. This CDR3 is CASSKFLLHGYTF. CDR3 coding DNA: TGTGCCAGCAGCAAATTTCTACTGCATGGCTACACCTTC.